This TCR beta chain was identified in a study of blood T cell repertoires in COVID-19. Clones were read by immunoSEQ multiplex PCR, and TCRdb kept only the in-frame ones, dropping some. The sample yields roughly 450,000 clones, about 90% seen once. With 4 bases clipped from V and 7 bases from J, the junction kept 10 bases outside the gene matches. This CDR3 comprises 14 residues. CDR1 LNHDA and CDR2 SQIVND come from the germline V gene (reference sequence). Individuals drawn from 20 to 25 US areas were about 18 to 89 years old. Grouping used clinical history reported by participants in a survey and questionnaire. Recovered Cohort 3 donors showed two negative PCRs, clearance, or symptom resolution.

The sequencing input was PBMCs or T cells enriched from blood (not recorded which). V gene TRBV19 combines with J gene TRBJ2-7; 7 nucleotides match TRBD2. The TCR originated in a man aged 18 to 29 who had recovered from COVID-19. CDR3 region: CASSSRVRAGEQYF. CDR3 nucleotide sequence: TGTGCCAGTAGTAGCAGGGTTCGAGCGGGAGAGCAGTACTTC.